The rows below give T cell receptor beta chains drawn from one sample of a study of blood T cell repertoires in COVID-19. Generated by immunoSEQ multiplex PCR, the TCRdb table keeps only in-frame clones and is missing some. The sample holds under 450,000 clones, roughly 90% seen once. Sample: PBMCs or T cells enriched from blood (not recorded which). Receptors were obtained from a woman under 40 who had recovered from COVID-19. Each CDR3 is given with its conserved first and last residue. Clone size is stated in some rows and not others, as once, few, many or a class when expanded.

CDR3 protein: CASSLTGEGYTF; V gene: TRBV27; clone size: -; J gene: TRBJ1-2
CDR3 protein: CASSIDPGIRQPQHF; V gene: TRBV19; clone size: once; J gene: TRBJ1-5
CDR3 protein: CASSDSGSPYNEQFF; V gene: TRBV9; clone size: -; J gene: TRBJ2-1
CDR3 protein: CASSSSGQGAHEQYF; V gene: TRBV28; clone size: -; J gene: TRBJ2-7
CDR3 protein: CASSRTADNYGYTF; V gene: TRBV2; clone size: once; J gene: TRBJ1-2
CDR3 protein: CASSPNHRNEQYF; V gene: TRBV9; clone size: -; J gene: TRBJ2-7
CDR3 protein: CASSSLGQGKLNTEAFF; V gene: TRBV11-2; clone size: -; J gene: TRBJ1-1
CDR3 protein: CASSDVGTGGSGYTF; V gene: TRBV2; clone size: -; J gene: TRBJ1-2
CDR3 protein: CAWAPGGPPATNEKLFF; V gene: TRBV30; clone size: -; J gene: TRBJ1-4
CDR3 protein: CASSPGQPNYGYTF; V gene: TRBV18; clone size: -; J gene: TRBJ1-2
CDR3 protein: CASSRSRTSGGVGTDTQYF; V gene: TRBV3-1/TRBV3-2; clone size: -; J gene: TRBJ2-3
CDR3 protein: CASSSAGITLIDFKFF; V gene: TRBV5-1; clone size: -; J gene: TRBJ2-1
CDR3 protein: CASSLNGFNNNNSPLHF; V gene: TRBV27; clone size: few; J gene: TRBJ1-6
CDR3 protein: CASSVAPRTSTDTQYF; V gene: TRBV9; clone size: -; J gene: TRBJ2-3
CDR3 protein: CASTQGGSKVFGGYTF; V gene: TRBV27; clone size: -; J gene: TRBJ1-2
CDR3 protein: CASSGGRAGLGELFF; V gene: TRBV11-2; clone size: few; J gene: TRBJ2-2
CDR3 protein: CASSLTGTDYGYTF; V gene: TRBV5-6; clone size: -; J gene: TRBJ1-2
CDR3 protein: CASSFYAVQGTDTQYF; V gene: TRBV7-2; clone size: once; J gene: TRBJ2-3
CDR3 protein: CATTGTGFGSPLHF; V gene: TRBV15; clone size: -; J gene: TRBJ1-6
CDR3 protein: CASGGVFTYEQYF; V gene: TRBV2; clone size: few; J gene: TRBJ2-7
CDR3 protein: CATSGSSGRAHEQFF; V gene: TRBV15; clone size: -; J gene: TRBJ2-1
CDR3 protein: CASSPGQAYEQYF; V gene: TRBV27; clone size: few; J gene: TRBJ2-7
CDR3 protein: CASSGTSGGIHTDTQYF; V gene: TRBV28; clone size: once; J gene: TRBJ2-3
CDR3 protein: CASSLILGYEQFF; V gene: TRBV7-2; clone size: -; J gene: TRBJ2-1
CDR3 protein: CAISSGQNSNQPQHF; V gene: TRBV10-3; clone size: -; J gene: TRBJ1-5
CDR3 protein: CASSLGGGNSPLHF; V gene: TRBV5-4; clone size: -; J gene: TRBJ1-6
CDR3 protein: CASSWTGTTDRGTEAFF; V gene: TRBV5-1; clone size: once; J gene: TRBJ1-1
CDR3 protein: CASSQGLAGGTYNEQFF; V gene: TRBV3-1/TRBV3-2; clone size: once; J gene: TRBJ2-1
CDR3 protein: CAWNSGAEQFF; V gene: TRBV30; clone size: -; J gene: TRBJ2-1
CDR3 protein: CASSFLAGIRAGELFF; V gene: TRBV11-2; clone size: -; J gene: TRBJ2-2
CDR3 protein: CASSLNRGFGEQYF; V gene: TRBV5-8; clone size: -; J gene: TRBJ2-7
CDR3 protein: CASSNPGGNTEAFF; V gene: TRBV5-1; clone size: -; J gene: TRBJ1-1
CDR3 protein: CSVEEAAGVGTGELFF; V gene: TRBV29-1; clone size: -; J gene: TRBJ2-2
CDR3 protein: CASSEQAGGYQETQYF; V gene: TRBV6-1; clone size: -; J gene: TRBJ2-5
CDR3 protein: CSVLFGTSSTDTQYF; V gene: TRBV29-1; clone size: -; J gene: TRBJ2-3
CDR3 protein: CASSPEGRSYSYYNEQFF; V gene: TRBV9; clone size: -; J gene: TRBJ2-1
CDR3 protein: CASSQDGAGGPRVYNEQFF; V gene: TRBV3-1/TRBV3-2; clone size: -; J gene: TRBJ2-1
CDR3 protein: CASSRGNQETQYF; V gene: TRBV12-3/TRBV12-4; clone size: -; J gene: TRBJ2-5
CDR3 protein: CASSHPFSGPISGANVLTF; V gene: TRBV4-1; clone size: -; J gene: TRBJ2-6
CDR3 protein: CSAHPLETDTQYF; V gene: TRBV29-1; clone size: -; J gene: TRBJ2-3
CDR3 protein: CASSEKTGEAEAFF; V gene: TRBV2; clone size: -; J gene: TRBJ1-1
CDR3 protein: CARPAPGTCSYEQYF; V gene: TRBV6-5; clone size: -; J gene: TRBJ2-7
CDR3 protein: CASSNTGSGSGNTIYF; V gene: TRBV25-1; clone size: -; J gene: TRBJ1-3
CDR3 protein: CASTLLAGYNEQFF; V gene: TRBV5-1; clone size: -; J gene: TRBJ2-1
CDR3 protein: CASRVGLAGTDTQYF; V gene: TRBV27; clone size: -; J gene: TRBJ2-3
CDR3 protein: CASSYSMSNQPQHF; V gene: TRBV6-5; clone size: -; J gene: TRBJ1-5
CDR3 protein: CASSRGLAGARETQYF; V gene: TRBV7-8; clone size: -; J gene: TRBJ2-5
CDR3 protein: CASSYGTGVGNSPLHF; V gene: TRBV3-1/TRBV3-2; clone size: -; J gene: TRBJ1-6
CDR3 protein: CASSLTSGRGTDTQYF; V gene: TRBV7-6; clone size: -; J gene: TRBJ2-3
CDR3 protein: CASSLLPQGAEAFF; V gene: TRBV27; clone size: few; J gene: TRBJ1-1
CDR3 protein: CASSVQQGDQETQYF; V gene: TRBV9; clone size: -; J gene: TRBJ2-5